The 17 T cell receptor beta chains given below trace back to one sample, sequenced in a study of control samples from healthy donors and cancer patients. Some clones are missing from TCRdb's copy, which holds only in-frame ones; the method was immunoSEQ multiplex PCR. The table shows tens of thousands of clones, with about 89% occurring only once. Input material: PBMCs. The origin of the receptors is a woman aged 45-65 years with colorectal cancer.

This rearrangement joins TRBV19 to TRBJ1-1, with 8 bases aligning to TRBD1. The CDR3 contains 17 residues. Germline values: CDR1 LNHDA, CDR2 SQIVND (reference sequence). Trimming at V came to 4 bases and at J to 1 base, leaving 11 bases not matched to a gene. CDR3 DNA sequence: TGTGCCAGTAGTAGCGGACAGGGCGAGGCTTCGAACACTGAAGCTTTCTTT. Protein product: CASSSGQGEASNTEAFF.

V is TRBV7-8 and J is TRBJ1-4; weak D call: TRBD1 (5 bases). Trimming took 6 bases from V and 8 from J, leaving 13 bases between them. The CDR3 is made up of 13 amino acids. CDR1 and CDR2 (germline): SGHVS, FQNEAQ. Written as DNA, the CDR3 is TGTGCCAGCAGGCAGGGCAGGTTCGAAAAACTGTTTTTT. Translating it yields CASRQGRFEKLFF.

The chain combines TRBV19 with TRBJ1-5; maybe TRBD1 (6 bases). This CDR3 is built from 15 residues. CDR1 is LNHDA and CDR2 is SQIVND in the germline V gene (reference sequence). V was pared by 7 bases and J by 5 bases, with 18 bases between. The CDR3 nucleotides are TGTGCCAGTACTCAAGTCAGGGGAGCATATCAGCCCCAGCATTTT. Translating it yields CASTQVRGAYQPQHF.

The V call is TRBV10-3, the J call TRBJ1-3; D is undetermined. This CDR3 spans 15 amino acids. The germline V and J ends were trimmed by 0 bases and 4 bases, with 10 bases remaining between them. Per the germline V gene, CDR1 is ENHRY and CDR2 is SYGVKD. This CDR3 reads CAISESGDIGNTIYF. The CDR3 coding sequence is TGTGCCATCAGTGAGTCCGGGGATATAGGAAACACCATATATTTT.

The table lists this clone with a count of one. J is TRBJ2-7 and V is TRBV2, with D perhaps being TRBD1 or TRBD2 (5 bases each). V gave up 4 bases and J gave up 4 bases, with 20 bases separating them. The CDR3 extends over 16 amino acids. Germline V gene data show CDR1 as SNHLY and CDR2 as FYNNEI. The CDR3 here is CASSVPTGTATYEQYV. CDR3 nucleotides: TGTGCCAGCAGTGTCCCCACCGGGACGGCGACTTACGAGCAGTACGTC.

V is TRBV5-1 and J is TRBJ1-5, with unresolved D. Germline CDR1 SGHRS, CDR2 YFSETQ. V lost 1 base and J lost 3, with 8 bases in between. CDR3 size: 14 residues. The chain's CDR3 is CASSLYGINQPQHF. The CDR3 nucleotides are TGCGCCAGCAGCTTGTATGGAATCAATCAGCCCCAGCATTTT.

The chain employs TRBV29-1 and TRBJ2-1; D remains unclear. CDR3 size: 11 residues. Trimming took off 3 bases at V and 4 bases at J, with 4 bases between the two ends. CDR1 SQVTM and CDR2 ANQGSEA come from the germline V gene. The CDR3 DNA follows: TGCAGCGTTGAGCATTACAATGAGCAGTTCTTC. This gives the protein CSVEHYNEQFF.

The chain uses TRBV19 and TRBJ1-5, with 11 bases aligning to TRBD1. Germline assignment: CDR1 LNHDA and CDR2 SQIVND (reference sequence). V lost 8 bases, J lost 5 bases, and 5 bases stayed unmatched. The CDR3 sequence is 14 residues long. CDR3 residues: CASRTGGDDQPQHF. CDR3 coding DNA: TGTGCCAGTCGGACAGGGGGCGATGATCAGCCCCAGCATTTT.

The V gene is TRBV9, the J gene TRBJ1-2; no clear D. CDR3 length: 13 amino acids. The V end was cut by 0 bases, the J end by 8 bases, with 11 bases between. Germline V lookup: CDR1 SGDLS, CDR2 YYNGEE. The CDR3 is CASSVATTAGYTF. The CDR3 DNA reads as TGTGCCAGCAGCGTAGCTACGACCGCAGGCTACACCTTC.

The rearrangement links TRBV19 to TRBJ2-1, with 8 positions matching TRBD2. CDR1 is LNHDA and CDR2 is SQIVND in the germline V gene (reference sequence). CDR3 length: 15 amino acids. V gave up 6 bases and J gave up 3 bases; unmatched junction bases: 7. The CDR3 nucleotides read TGTGCCAGTAGATACGGGGGGGCCGTCTACAATGAGCAGTTCTTC. Its protein is CASRYGGAVYNEQFF.

The CDR3 loop reads CASSLVSGTGDDIQYF. The CDR3, as DNA: TGCGCCAGCAGTCTCGTATCCGGGACAGGAGACGACATTCAGTACTTC. V usage is TRBV5-1 and J usage is TRBJ2-4; 8 bases match TRBD1. Losses at the gene ends were 5 bases for V and 8 bases for J; bases not matched to a gene: 15. Germline CDR1 reads SGHRS; CDR2 reads YFSETQ. The CDR3 has 16 amino acids. Variable domain in full (rest from reference TRBV5-1 and TRBJ2-4): KAGVTQTPRYLIKTRGQQVTLSCSPISGHRSVSWYQQTPGQGLQFLFEYFSETQRNKGNFPGRFSGRQFSNSRSEMNVSTLELGDSALYLCASSLVSGTGDDIQYFGAGTRLSVL.

This clone showed up just once. J is TRBJ2-2 and V is TRBV7-3; perhaps TRBD1 as D (6 bases). V was clipped by 4 bases and J by 0 bases, with 6 bases between them. Germline CDR1 SGHTA, CDR2 FQGTGA. This CDR3 contains 14 residues. The CDR3 DNA reads as TGTGCCAGCAGCTGGACAGCGAACACCGGGGAGCTGTTTTTT. Amino acid sequence: CASSWTANTGELFF.

The genes are TRBV7-9 and TRBJ1-1; D remains unclear. V was pared by 8 bases and J by 5 bases, with 12 bases between. The CDR3 is made up of 12 amino acids. Germline assignment: CDR1 SEHNR and CDR2 FQNEAQ (reference sequence). DNA of the CDR3: TGTGCCAGCCAGGCCGAAACTACTGAAGCTTTCTTT. Translating gives CASQAETTEAFF.

The rearrangement uses TRBV5-1 and TRBJ2-2; D is unclear. The CDR3 sequence is 15 residues long. Germline V gives CDR1 SGHRS, CDR2 YFSETQ. V was shortened by 1 base and J by 1 base, with 8 bases between the two germline ends. The CDR3 reads CASSLTVGNTGELFF. The CDR3 region has the DNA TGCGCCAGCAGCTTGACAGTCGGGAACACCGGGGAGCTGTTTTTT. The variable domain in full, completed from reference TRBV5-1 and TRBJ2-2, reads KAGVTQTPRYLIKTRGQQVTLSCSPISGHRSVSWYQQTPGQGLQFLFEYFSETQRNKGNFPGRFSGRQFSNSRSEMNVSTLELGDSALYLCASSLTVGNTGELFFGEGSRLTVL.

This chain links TRBV9 with TRBJ1-2; unclear D gene. This CDR3 has 14 residues. The V end lost 4 bases, the J end lost 4 bases, and 14 bases lay between the germline ends. Looked up from germline, CDR1 is SGDLS and CDR2 is YYNGEE. The CDR3 spells CASSPPTVGYGYTF. CDR3 bases: TGTGCCAGCAGCCCCCCCACCGTTGGCTATGGCTACACCTTC. Using reference TRBV9 and TRBJ1-2 for the parts outside the CDR3, the full variable domain is DSGVTQTPKHLITATGQRVTLRCSPRSGDLSVYWYQQSLDQGLQFLIQYYNGEERAKGNILERFSAQQFPDLHSELNLSSLELGDSALYFCASSPPTVGYGYTFGSGTRLTVV.

The V gene is TRBV5-1, the J gene TRBJ1-1; D not certain. V lost 3 bases, J lost 0 bases, and 9 bases lay in between. Germline V CDR1 and CDR2: SGHRS, YFSETQ. The CDR3 is made up of 14 amino acids. The CDR3 reads CASSYLSLNTEAFF. For the CDR3, the DNA is TGCGCCAGCAGCTACCTCAGCCTGAACACTGAAGCTTTCTTT.

The chain uses TRBV6-6 and TRBJ1-5, with TRBD1 as a possible D gene (6 bases). The germline V and J ends were trimmed by 4 bases and 5 bases, with 15 bases remaining between them. CDR1 is MNHNY, CDR2 SVGAGI, per germline (reference sequence). The CDR3 extends over 15 amino acids. Here the CDR3 DNA reads TGTGCCAGCAGTTGGGAAATTAACAGGGATCAGCCCCAGCATTTT. Protein sequence: CASSWEINRDQPQHF.